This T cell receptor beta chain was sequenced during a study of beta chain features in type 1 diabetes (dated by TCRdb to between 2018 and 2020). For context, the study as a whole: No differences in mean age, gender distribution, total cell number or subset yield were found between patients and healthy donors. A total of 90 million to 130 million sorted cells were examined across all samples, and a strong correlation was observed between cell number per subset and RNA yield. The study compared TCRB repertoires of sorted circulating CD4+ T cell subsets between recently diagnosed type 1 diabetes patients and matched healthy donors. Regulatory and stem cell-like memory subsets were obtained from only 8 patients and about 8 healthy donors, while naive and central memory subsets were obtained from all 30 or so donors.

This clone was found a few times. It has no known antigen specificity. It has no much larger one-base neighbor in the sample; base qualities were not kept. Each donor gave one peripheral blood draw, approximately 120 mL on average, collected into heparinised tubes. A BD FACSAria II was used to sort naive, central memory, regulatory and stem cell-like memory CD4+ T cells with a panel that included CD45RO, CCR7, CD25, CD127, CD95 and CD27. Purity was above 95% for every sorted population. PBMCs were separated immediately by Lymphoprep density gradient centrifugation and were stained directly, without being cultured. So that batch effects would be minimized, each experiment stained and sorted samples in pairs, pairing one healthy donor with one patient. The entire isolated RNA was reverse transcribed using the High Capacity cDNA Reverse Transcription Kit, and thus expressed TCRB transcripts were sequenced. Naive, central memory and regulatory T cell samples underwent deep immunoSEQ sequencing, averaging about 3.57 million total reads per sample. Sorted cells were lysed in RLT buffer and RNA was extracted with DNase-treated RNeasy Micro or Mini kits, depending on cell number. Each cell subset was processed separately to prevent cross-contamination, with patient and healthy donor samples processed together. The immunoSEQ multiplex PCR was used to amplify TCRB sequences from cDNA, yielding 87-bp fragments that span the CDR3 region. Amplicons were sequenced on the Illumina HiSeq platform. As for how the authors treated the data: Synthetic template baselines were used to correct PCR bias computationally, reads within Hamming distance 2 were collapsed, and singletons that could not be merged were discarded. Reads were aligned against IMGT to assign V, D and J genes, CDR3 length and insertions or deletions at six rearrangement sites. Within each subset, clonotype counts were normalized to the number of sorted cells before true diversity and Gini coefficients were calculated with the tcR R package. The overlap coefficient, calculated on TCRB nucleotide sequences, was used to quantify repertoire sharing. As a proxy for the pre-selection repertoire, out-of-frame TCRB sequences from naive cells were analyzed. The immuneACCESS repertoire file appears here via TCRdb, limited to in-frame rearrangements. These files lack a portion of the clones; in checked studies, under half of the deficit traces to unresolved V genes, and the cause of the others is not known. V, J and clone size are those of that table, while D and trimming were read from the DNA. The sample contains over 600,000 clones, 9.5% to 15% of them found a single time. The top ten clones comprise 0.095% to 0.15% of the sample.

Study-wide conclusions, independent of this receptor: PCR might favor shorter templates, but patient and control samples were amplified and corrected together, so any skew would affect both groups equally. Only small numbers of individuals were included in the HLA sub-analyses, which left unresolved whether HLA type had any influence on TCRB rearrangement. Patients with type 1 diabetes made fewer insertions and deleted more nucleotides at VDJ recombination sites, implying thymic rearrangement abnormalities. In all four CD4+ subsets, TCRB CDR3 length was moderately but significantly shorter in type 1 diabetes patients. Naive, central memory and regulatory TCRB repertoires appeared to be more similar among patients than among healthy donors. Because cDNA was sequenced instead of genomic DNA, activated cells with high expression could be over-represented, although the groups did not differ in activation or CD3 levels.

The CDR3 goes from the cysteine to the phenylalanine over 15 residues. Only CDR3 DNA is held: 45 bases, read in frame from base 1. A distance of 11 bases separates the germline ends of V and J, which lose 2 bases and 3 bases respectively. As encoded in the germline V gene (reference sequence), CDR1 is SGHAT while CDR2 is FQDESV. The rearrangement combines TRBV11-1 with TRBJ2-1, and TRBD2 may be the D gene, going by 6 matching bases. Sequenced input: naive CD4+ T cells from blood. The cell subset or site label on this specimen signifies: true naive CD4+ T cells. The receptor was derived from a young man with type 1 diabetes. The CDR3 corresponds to CASSLNGGVYNEQFF. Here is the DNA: TGTGCCAGCAGCTTAAACGGGGGAGTCTACAATGAGCAGTTCTTC.